A single sample is the source of the 29 T cell receptor beta chains below, sequenced in a study of cytomegalovirus exposure and HLA in healthy donors. Both 60 Vbeta primers and 13 Jbeta primers went into the PCR. The data were produced by immunoSEQ multiplex PCR, yet TCRdb's version contains in-frame clones alone and is incomplete. The data show 100,000 to 130,000 clones, with over 70% seen just once and around 2.1% held by the top ten. Source material: PBMCs. All receptors derive from a man aged 30 to 45 in good health and CMV-seronegative.

V gene TRBV11-3 combines with J gene TRBJ2-3; D ambiguous. The CDR3 is 14 amino acids. Deletions cut 9 bases from V and 0 bases from J, with 13 bases between. Germline assignment: CDR1 SGHNT and CDR2 YENEEA. The CDR3 DNA sequence: TGTGCCAGTCAATTGGCGGCTAGCACAGATACGCAGTATTTT. This gives the protein CASQLAASTDTQYF.

The chain uses TRBV2 and TRBJ2-2, with a weak D call TRBD1 (5 bases). Germline V gives CDR1 SNHLY, CDR2 FYNNEI. The CDR3 contains 12 residues. The V end lost 6 bases, the J end lost 8 bases, and 10 bases lay between the germline ends. CDR3 bases: TGTGCCAGCAGCGCCGACAGAGGGGAGCTGTTTTTT. It is translated as CASSADRGELFF.

The DNA for the CDR3 is TGTGCCAGCAGCCATGTGAAAACTAGCGGGAGGTCCTACGAGCAGTACTTC. It codes for CASSHVKTSGRSYEQYF. The J gene is TRBJ2-7, the V gene TRBV4-2; 12 bases map to TRBD2. This CDR3 contains 17 residues. The germline V gene encodes CDR1 LGHNA and CDR2 YNFKEQ. Unmatched junction bases numbered 7, after V lost 3 bases and J lost 1 base.

The CDR3 loop reads CASSLPGTNYGYTF. CDR3 DNA sequence: TGTGCCAGCAGCTTGCCAGGGACTAACTATGGCTACACCTTC. This chain links TRBV7-8 with TRBJ1-2; D may be TRBD1 (5 bases). This CDR3 contains 14 residues. V was cut by 3 bases and J by 0 bases, with 8 bases left in between. CDR1 and CDR2 from the germline V gene are SGHVS and FQNEAQ.

This clone was counted between two and nine times. The chain is built from TRBV5-1 and TRBJ1-1; weak D call: TRBD1 (5 bases). The V gene's germline CDR1 is SGHRS and CDR2 YFSETQ. The CDR3 is 12 residues long. The V gene lost 0 bases and the J gene lost 5 bases, with 5 bases spanning the gap. Here the CDR3 DNA reads TGCGCCAGCAGCTTGGAGGGGACTGAAGCTTTCTTT. Translating gives CASSLEGTEAFF.

This sequence joins TRBV18 and TRBJ2-1, with D maybe TRBD1 (7 bases). Trimming took off 6 bases at V and 4 bases at J, with 13 bases between the two ends. Germline values: CDR1 KGHSH, CDR2 LQKENI. CDR3 length: 14 amino acids. CDR3 sequence (DNA): TGTGCCAGCTCCGCGGGACAGCTTTACAATGAGCAGTTCTTC. It yields the protein CASSAGQLYNEQFF.

The rearrangement uses TRBV6-5 and TRBJ2-3; D remains unclear. Germline V gene lookup returns CDR1 MNHEY and CDR2 SVGAGI. CDR3 length: 12 residues. V shed 6 bases and J shed 0 bases, with 4 bases lying between them. CDR3 in DNA: TGTGCCAGCAGACAGAGCACAGATACGCAGTATTTT. Its protein product is CASRQSTDTQYF.

The V and J genes are TRBV7-8 and TRBJ1-2, with D hard to call. Germline CDR1 SGHVS, CDR2 FQNEAQ. The length of the CDR3 is 15 residues. With 1 base removed from V and 4 bases from J, the gap between germline ends came to 13 bases. The CDR3 reads CASSLGVGPTYGYTF. DNA for the CDR3: TGTGCCAGCAGCTTAGGTGTGGGCCCCACCTATGGCTACACCTTC.

This chain's CDR3 is CAWRQAAIGGYTF. DNA for the CDR3: TGTGCCTGGAGACAGGCAGCAATCGGGGGCTACACCTTC. The chain couples TRBV30 to TRBJ1-2; tentative D call: TRBD1 (5 bases). The V and J ends lost 3 bases and 8 bases respectively, with 16 bases between them. CDR3 length equals 13 residues. Germline V gene data show CDR1 as GTSNPN and CDR2 as SVGIG (reference sequence). The full variable domain, completed using reference TRBV30 and TRBJ1-2, is SQTIHQWPATLVQPVGSPLSLECTVEGTSNPNLYWYRQAAGRGLQLLFYSVGIGQISSEVPQNLSASRPQDRQFILSSKKLLLSDSGFYLCAWRQAAIGGYTFGSGTRLTVV.

This clone was observed a few times. Other DNA sequences of this sample code for an identical CDR3. The V gene is TRBV6-1, the J gene TRBJ2-7, with 7 bases lining up with TRBD2. CDR1 is MNHNS and CDR2 is SASEGT in the germline V gene. V was pared by 2 bases and J by 0 bases, with 4 bases of the junction left unmatched. This CDR3 is built from 15 residues. The CDR3 region has the DNA TGTGCCAGCAGTGAAACAGCGGGGAGCTCCTACGAGCAGTACTTC. Translation gives CASSETAGSSYEQYF.

The chain couples TRBV6-4 to TRBJ2-1, with D perhaps matching TRBD1 (5 bases). Trimming cost V 0 bases and J 4 bases, with 10 bases left between them. Germline lookup yields CDR1 MRHNA and CDR2 SNTAGT. There are 15 residues in the CDR3. CDR3 in DNA: TGTGCCAGCAGTGACTCGATCTCAGGGTACAATGAGCAGTTCTTC. This sequence encodes CASSDSISGYNEQFF.

The chain recombines TRBV30 with TRBJ2-7; D not certain. Germline CDR1 reads GTSNPN; CDR2 reads SVGIG (reference sequence). The length of the CDR3 is 14 residues. V lost 2 bases and J 6 bases, leaving 17 bases between the germline ends. The CDR3 DNA sequence: TGTGCCTGGAGTTTCGGTGACCCTCAGGCCGAGCAGTACTTC. Its protein is CAWSFGDPQAEQYF.

This rearrangement joins TRBV28 to TRBJ1-1; unclear D gene. The CDR3 has 12 amino acids. Germline CDR1 is MDHEN and CDR2 is SYDVKM. V was pared by 2 bases and J by 11 bases, with 12 bases between. The CDR3 loop reads CASSLPGYSAFF. For the CDR3, the DNA is TGTGCCAGCAGTTTACCCGGTTACTCGGCTTTCTTT.

The CDR3 spells CASSRGELYEQYF. In nucleotides, the CDR3 is TGTGCCAGCAGTCGCGGGGAGCTCTACGAGCAGTACTTC. This chain connects TRBV2 to TRBJ2-7; possible D gene TRBD2, 6 bases. The germline V gene has CDR1 SNHLY and CDR2 FYNNEI. Trimming removed 5 bases at V and 3 bases at J, with 11 bases between. CDR3 size: 13 residues.

This sequence joins TRBV6-5 and TRBJ1-5; possibly TRBD1 for D (5 bases). V was trimmed by 6 bases and J by 6 bases, leaving 18 bases between them. Germline V gene sequence: CDR1 MNHEY, CDR2 SVGAGI. This CDR3 is built from 15 residues. In DNA, the CDR3 is TGTGCCAGCAGAAGGGTAGGGGCCATGGGTCAGCCCCAGCATTTT. It encodes CASRRVGAMGQPQHF.

This clone was seen only once. V is TRBV6-1 and J is TRBJ1-5, with D perhaps matching TRBD1 (5 bases). This CDR3 has 15 residues. The germline V and J ends were trimmed by 4 bases and 7 bases, with 17 bases remaining between them. Germline CDR1 MNHNS, CDR2 SASEGT. CDR3 protein: CASSGDQTGGQPQHF. The CDR3 region has the DNA TGTGCCAGCAGTGGGGACCAAACCGGGGGGCAGCCCCAGCATTTT.

CDR3 nucleotides: TGTGCCACCAGCCGGCCCGGGACTAGCGTTGAGTTCTTC. It encodes CATSRPGTSVEFF. This chain uses TRBV15 with TRBJ2-1, with 10 bases lining up with TRBD2. V gave up 5 bases and J gave up 14 bases; unmatched junction bases: 9. Per the germline V gene, CDR1 is LNHNV and CDR2 is YYDKDF (reference sequence). The CDR3 extends over 13 amino acids.

The V gene is TRBV7-9, the J gene TRBJ1-4, with 8 nucleotides matching TRBD1. The V segment lost 5 bases and the J segment 14 bases; nucleotides outside the gene matches: 13. Per germline, CDR1 SEHNR and CDR2 FQNEAQ (reference sequence). CDR3 length: 14 amino acids. CDR3 sequence: CASSPGTGLQGLFF. The DNA of the CDR3 is TGTGCCAGCAGCCCAGGGACAGGCCTCCAGGGGCTGTTTTTT.

This clone was detected a few times. The V gene is TRBV7-3, the J gene TRBJ2-7, with D possibly matching TRBD1 (5 bases). The germline V gene encodes CDR1 SGHTA and CDR2 FQGTGA. This CDR3 comprises 12 residues. V was pared by 1 base and J by 9 bases, with 10 bases between. The CDR3 spells CASSLITGGQYF. CDR3 DNA sequence: TGTGCCAGCAGCTTAATTACAGGTGGGCAGTACTTC.

The rearrangement uses TRBV6-6 and TRBJ1-1; D is ambiguous. V shed 0 bases and J shed 10 bases, with 15 bases lying between them. Germline V gives CDR1 MNHNY, CDR2 SVGAGI (reference sequence). CDR3 length equals 14 residues. The CDR3 spells CASSYSRTPEGAFF. CDR3 in DNA: TGTGCCAGCAGTTACTCGAGGACTCCTGAGGGAGCTTTCTTT.

The rearrangement uses TRBV14 and TRBJ1-6, with D perhaps TRBD1 (5 bases). Trimming took 5 bases from V and 12 from J, leaving 20 bases between them. The CDR3 has 15 residues. Germline values: CDR1 SGHDN, CDR2 FVKESK. CDR3 DNA: TGTGCCAGCAGCTCTTCGCTCCAGGGCACCCGACCCCTCCACTTT. This sequence encodes CASSSSLQGTRPLHF.

This clone was counted only a few times. This chain uses TRBV10-2 with TRBJ1-2; a possible D gene is TRBD1 (6 bases). The V and J ends lost 10 bases and 3 bases respectively, with 18 bases between them. Germline values: CDR1 WSHSY, CDR2 SAAADI. The CDR3 is 14 residues long. The CDR3 protein is CAIWTAEGDYGYTF. In nucleotides, the CDR3 is TGCGCCATTTGGACAGCGGAAGGCGACTATGGCTACACCTTC.

This chain uses TRBV5-6 with TRBJ2-7; tentatively, D is TRBD1 (5 bases). V was shortened by 0 bases and J by 5 bases, with 6 bases between the two germline ends. CDR3 length equals 12 residues. The V gene's germline CDR1 is SGHDT and CDR2 YYEEEE. CDR3 in DNA: TGTGCCAGCAGCTTGGGGGGCGACGAGCAGTACTTC. It codes for CASSLGGDEQYF.

This rearrangement joins TRBV28 to TRBJ2-5; D might be TRBD1 (6 bases). V was shortened by 5 bases and J by 7 bases, with 14 bases between the two germline ends. Germline V CDR1 and CDR2: MDHEN, SYDVKM. The CDR3 covers 13 residues. The CDR3 protein is CASSLQGSGTQYF. CDR3 in DNA: TGTGCCAGCAGTCTACAGGGCTCCGGGACCCAGTACTTC. Based on the CDR3 plus reference TRBV28 and TRBJ2-5, the full variable domain is DVKVTQSSRYLVKRTGEKVFLECVQDMDHENMFWYRQDPGLGLRLIYFSYDVKMKEKGDIPEGYSVSREKKERFSLILESASTNQTSMYLCASSLQGSGTQYFGPGTRLLVL.

Here the CDR3 DNA reads TGTGCCAGTAGTATGTCACCAGCGGGTCGCTCCGAGCAGTACTTC. This codes for CASSMSPAGRSEQYF. The chain links TRBV19 to TRBJ2-7, with D maybe TRBD2 (6 bases). Trimming took 3 bases from V and 6 from J, leaving 18 bases between them. The CDR3 length is 15 residues. Germline lookup yields CDR1 LNHDA and CDR2 SQIVND (reference sequence).

The chain combines TRBV5-4 with TRBJ2-7, with 12 bases fitting TRBD2. The V gene's germline CDR1 is SGHNT and CDR2 YYREEE (reference sequence). J was trimmed by 2 bases and V by 3 bases; bases with no gene match: 6. The CDR3 has 16 residues. The CDR3 DNA reads TGTGCCAGCAGCTCTGGACTAGCGGGACCTACCTACGAGCAGTACTTC. Its translation: CASSSGLAGPTYEQYF.

This clone is medium-sized in the sample. The V call is TRBV6-1, the J call TRBJ2-1, with D tentatively TRBD1 (6 bases). The V and J ends lost 11 bases and 5 bases respectively, with 22 bases between them. CDR3 length equals 15 residues. Germline CDR1 reads MNHNS; CDR2 reads SASEGT. The CDR3, as DNA: TGTGCCGGGTCAGGGGAAATGAACGATCACAATGAGCAGTTCTTC. Residues: CAGSGEMNDHNEQFF.

This clone was picked up a small number of times. This chain uses TRBV6-5 with TRBJ1-1; tentative D call: TRBD1 (6 bases). The germline CDR1 and CDR2 sequences are MNHEY and SVGAGI. The CDR3 extends over 13 amino acids. V lost 3 bases and J lost 4, with 9 bases in between. The CDR3: CASSYTQGTEAFF. For the CDR3, the DNA is TGTGCCAGCAGTTATACACAGGGCACTGAAGCTTTCTTT.

This clone was observed a single time. The rearrangement joins TRBV9 to TRBJ2-2, with 8 bases lining up with TRBD1. The ends lost 7 bases at V and 1 base at J; junction bases unmatched: 3. Germline V gene sequence: CDR1 SGDLS, CDR2 YYNGEE. The CDR3 runs 14 residues. The CDR3 DNA reads as TGTGCCAGCGACAGGGGTCGGAACACCGGGGAGCTGTTTTTT. Encoded protein: CASDRGRNTGELFF. The variable domain in full, completed from reference TRBV9 and TRBJ2-2, reads DSGVTQTPKHLITATGQRVTLRCSPRSGDLSVYWYQQSLDQGLQFLIQYYNGEERAKGNILERFSAQQFPDLHSELNLSSLELGDSALYFCASDRGRNTGELFFGEGSRLTVL.